The rows below give T cell receptor beta chains drawn from one sample of a study of shared clonotypes between healthy human individuals. The method was immunoSEQ multiplex PCR; TCRdb's version includes in-frame clones alone and lacks a portion of them. The repertoire consists of more than 2 million clones, with over 85% occurring once and the leading ten covering roughly 1%. The material sequenced was naive CD8+ T cells sorted from blood. The receptors derive from a man aged 18 to 30 in good health. Each CDR3 is given without its conserved first and last residue. Fields, in order: V gene, CDR3 protein.

V gene: TRBV5-4
CDR3 protein: ASSSWGTAQETQY

V gene: TRBV7-2
CDR3 protein: ASSPRVFYEQY

V gene: TRBV6-1
CDR3 protein: ASSELGGASHEQY

V gene: TRBV29-1
CDR3 protein: SVSEGASSLYEQY

V gene: TRBV5-8
CDR3 protein: ASSLGTGVYGYT

V gene: TRBV6-1
CDR3 protein: ASGRQSYEQY

V gene: TRBV27
CDR3 protein: ASSPSPGTGTYEQY

V gene: TRBV6-5
CDR3 protein: ASSYGGLNYGYT

V gene: TRBV27
CDR3 protein: ASSSLLGQLGYNSPLH

V gene: TRBV5-6
CDR3 protein: ASSLAGKSTEAF

V gene: TRBV7-2
CDR3 protein: ASSFRDTSLSSYNSPLH

V gene: TRBV19
CDR3 protein: ASMLSFTSYEQY

V gene: TRBV5-6
CDR3 protein: ASSLVLVPRGYNEQF

V gene: TRBV4-2
CDR3 protein: ASSLRDHDEQF

V gene: TRBV14
CDR3 protein: ASSQTRDNDYEQY

V gene: TRBV27
CDR3 protein: ASSPLAGGGETQY

V gene: TRBV6-6
CDR3 protein: ASSFTGQGGTEAF

V gene: TRBV27
CDR3 protein: ASSLGTYNEQF

V gene: TRBV21-1
CDR3 protein: AGIALVENIQY

V gene: TRBV27
CDR3 protein: ASSLSQGAGNTEAF

V gene: TRBV5-6
CDR3 protein: ASSLGESRQGETQY

V gene: TRBV27
CDR3 protein: ASSSSAGGQPLEQF

V gene: TRBV11-2
CDR3 protein: ASSAAGTLGDEQF

V gene: TRBV5-1
CDR3 protein: ASSVWPVQTTYEQY

V gene: TRBV5-6
CDR3 protein: ASSLVDPYTQY

V gene: TRBV5-6
CDR3 protein: ASSSTYGPDTQY

V gene: TRBV5-6
CDR3 protein: ASSLGGTFYEKLF

V gene: TRBV9
CDR3 protein: ASSVEGTSGPYEQY

V gene: TRBV29-1
CDR3 protein: SAVRGPEAF

V gene: TRBV7-9
CDR3 protein: ASSFRDSLNYNEQF

V gene: TRBV28
CDR3 protein: ASTGQVNTEAF

V gene: TRBV7-4
CDR3 protein: ASSLNSVELF

V gene: TRBV27
CDR3 protein: ASSLYQTYEQY

V gene: TRBV4-3
CDR3 protein: ASSQGQGHEQY

V gene: TRBV9
CDR3 protein: ASSVDGQEDYGYT

V gene: TRBV7-6
CDR3 protein: ASSLLSGGARNEQF

V gene: TRBV2
CDR3 protein: ASRGSPATEAF

V gene: TRBV4-3
CDR3 protein: ASSQGLAGDLSYEQY

V gene: TRBV9
CDR3 protein: ASSVVGTGGDEQY

V gene: TRBV5-4
CDR3 protein: ASSLDRGNYGYT

V gene: TRBV4-3
CDR3 protein: ASSQETEAGEAFEQF

V gene: TRBV5-1
CDR3 protein: ASSFGSLSYNEQF

V gene: TRBV9
CDR3 protein: ASSGILGNEQF

V gene: TRBV19
CDR3 protein: ASSIVFSARTYNEQF

V gene: TRBV2
CDR3 protein: ASSPYRAGDTGELF

V gene: TRBV6-1
CDR3 protein: ASSEWGDLVAGNTGELF

V gene: TRBV7-9
CDR3 protein: ASRHSGGAGNIQY

V gene: TRBV28
CDR3 protein: ASSFKGGAGQPQH

V gene: TRBV5-6
CDR3 protein: ASSILGGNTEAF

V gene: TRBV30
CDR3 protein: AWSTSPGGAEAF

V gene: TRBV19
CDR3 protein: ASSLGTGKNQPQH

V gene: TRBV29-1
CDR3 protein: SGGAAGTEAF

V gene: TRBV18
CDR3 protein: ASSPGGYGTYEQY

V gene: TRBV30
CDR3 protein: AWRRKGAYEQY

V gene: TRBV4-1
CDR3 protein: ASSLFGLNTEAF

V gene: TRBV7-2
CDR3 protein: ASSSMDNEQF

V gene: TRBV28
CDR3 protein: ASSLRGLAKNIQY

V gene: TRBV9
CDR3 protein: ASSVGGSSPLH

V gene: TRBV6-1
CDR3 protein: ASSEIRMGVLGYEQY

V gene: TRBV13
CDR3 protein: ASSPRDQKETQY